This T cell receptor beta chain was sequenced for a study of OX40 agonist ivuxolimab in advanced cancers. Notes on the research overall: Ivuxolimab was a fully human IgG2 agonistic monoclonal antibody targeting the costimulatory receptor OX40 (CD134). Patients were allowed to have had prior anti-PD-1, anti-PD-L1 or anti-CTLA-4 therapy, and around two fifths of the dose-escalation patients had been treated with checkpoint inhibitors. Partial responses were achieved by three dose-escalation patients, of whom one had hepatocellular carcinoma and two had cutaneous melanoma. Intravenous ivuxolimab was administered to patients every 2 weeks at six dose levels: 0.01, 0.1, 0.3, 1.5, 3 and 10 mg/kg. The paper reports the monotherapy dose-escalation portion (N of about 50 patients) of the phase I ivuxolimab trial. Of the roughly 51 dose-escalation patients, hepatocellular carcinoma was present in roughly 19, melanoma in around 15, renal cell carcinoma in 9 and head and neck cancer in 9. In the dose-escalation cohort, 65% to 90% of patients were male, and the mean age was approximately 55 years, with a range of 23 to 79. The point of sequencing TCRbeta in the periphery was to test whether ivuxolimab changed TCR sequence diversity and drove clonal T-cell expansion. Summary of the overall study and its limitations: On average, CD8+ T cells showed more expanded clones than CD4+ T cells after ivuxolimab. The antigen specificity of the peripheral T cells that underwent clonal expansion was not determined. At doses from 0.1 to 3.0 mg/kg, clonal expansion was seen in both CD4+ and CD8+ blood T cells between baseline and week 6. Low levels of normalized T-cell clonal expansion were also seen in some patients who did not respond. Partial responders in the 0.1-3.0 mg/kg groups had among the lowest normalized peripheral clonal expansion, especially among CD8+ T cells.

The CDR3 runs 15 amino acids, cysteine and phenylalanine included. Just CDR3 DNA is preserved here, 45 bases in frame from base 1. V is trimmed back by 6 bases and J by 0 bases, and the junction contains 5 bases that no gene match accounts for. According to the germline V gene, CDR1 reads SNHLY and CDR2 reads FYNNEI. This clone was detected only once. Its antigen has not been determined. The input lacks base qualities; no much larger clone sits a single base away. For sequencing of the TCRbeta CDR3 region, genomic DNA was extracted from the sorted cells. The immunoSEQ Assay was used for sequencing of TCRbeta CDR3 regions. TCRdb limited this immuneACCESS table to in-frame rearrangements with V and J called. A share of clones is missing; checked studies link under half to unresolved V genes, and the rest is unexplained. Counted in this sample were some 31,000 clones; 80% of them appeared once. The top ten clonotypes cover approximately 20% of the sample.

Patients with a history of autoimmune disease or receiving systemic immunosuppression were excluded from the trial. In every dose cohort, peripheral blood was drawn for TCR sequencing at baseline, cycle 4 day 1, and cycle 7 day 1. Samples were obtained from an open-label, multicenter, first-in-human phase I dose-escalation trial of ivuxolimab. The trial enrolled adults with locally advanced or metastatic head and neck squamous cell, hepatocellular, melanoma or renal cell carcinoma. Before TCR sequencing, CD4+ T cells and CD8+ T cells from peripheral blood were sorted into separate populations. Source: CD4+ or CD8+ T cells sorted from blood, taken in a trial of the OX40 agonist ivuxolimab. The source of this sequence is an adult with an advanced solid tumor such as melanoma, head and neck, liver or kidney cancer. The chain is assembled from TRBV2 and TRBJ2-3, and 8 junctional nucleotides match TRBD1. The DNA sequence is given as TGTGCCAGCAGCCCGACAGGGGCTAGCACAGATACGCAGTATTTT. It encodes CASSPTGASTDTQYF.